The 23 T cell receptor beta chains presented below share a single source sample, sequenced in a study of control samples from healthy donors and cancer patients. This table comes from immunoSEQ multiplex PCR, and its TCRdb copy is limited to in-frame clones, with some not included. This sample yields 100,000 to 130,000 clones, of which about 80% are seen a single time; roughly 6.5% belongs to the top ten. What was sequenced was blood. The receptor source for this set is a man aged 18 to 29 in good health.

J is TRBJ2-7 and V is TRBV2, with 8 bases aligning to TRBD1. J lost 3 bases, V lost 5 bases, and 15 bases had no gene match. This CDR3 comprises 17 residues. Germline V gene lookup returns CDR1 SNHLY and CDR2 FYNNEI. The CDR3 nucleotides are TGTGCCAGCAGTCGATACCGAGGGTCAGGGGGCATCTACGAGCAGTACTTC. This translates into CASSRYRGSGGIYEQYF.

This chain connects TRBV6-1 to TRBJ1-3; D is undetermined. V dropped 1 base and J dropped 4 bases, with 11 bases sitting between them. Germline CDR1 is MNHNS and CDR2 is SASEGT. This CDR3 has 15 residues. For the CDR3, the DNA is TGTGCCAGCAGTGAAGGAGGGAACAGAGGAAACACCATATATTTT. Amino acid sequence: CASSEGGNRGNTIYF.

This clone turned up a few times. CDR3 in DNA: TGTGCCAGCTCACCTTCAAGACAGGTCACTGGAAACACCATATATTTT. Protein sequence: CASSPSRQVTGNTIYF. The chain joins TRBV18 to TRBJ1-3, with D possibly matching TRBD1 (6 bases). The V end lost 3 bases, the J end lost 2 bases, and 14 bases lay between the germline ends. CDR1 is KGHSH and CDR2 is LQKENI in the germline V gene. This CDR3 spans 16 amino acids.

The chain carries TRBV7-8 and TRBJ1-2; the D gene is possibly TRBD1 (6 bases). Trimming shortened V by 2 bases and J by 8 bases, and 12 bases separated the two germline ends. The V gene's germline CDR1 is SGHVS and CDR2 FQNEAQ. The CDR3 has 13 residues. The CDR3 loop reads CASSLQYRDGYTF. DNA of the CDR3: TGTGCCAGCAGCTTACAGTACAGGGACGGCTACACCTTC.

This CDR3 is CASSPPAGITEAFF. Here the CDR3 DNA reads TGTGCCAGCAGCCCTCCCGCGGGAATAACTGAAGCTTTCTTT. V is TRBV4-2 and J is TRBJ1-1; D remains unclear. V lost 4 bases and J lost 5, with 14 bases in between. CDR1 and CDR2 from the germline V gene are LGHNA and YNFKEQ. The length of the CDR3 is 14 residues.

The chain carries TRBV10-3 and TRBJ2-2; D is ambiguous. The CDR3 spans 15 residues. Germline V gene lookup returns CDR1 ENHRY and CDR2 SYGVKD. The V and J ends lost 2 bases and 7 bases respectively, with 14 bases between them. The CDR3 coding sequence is TGTGCCATCAGTGAGGGATGGGGAAGTCACGGGGAGCTGTTTTTT. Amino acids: CAISEGWGSHGELFF.

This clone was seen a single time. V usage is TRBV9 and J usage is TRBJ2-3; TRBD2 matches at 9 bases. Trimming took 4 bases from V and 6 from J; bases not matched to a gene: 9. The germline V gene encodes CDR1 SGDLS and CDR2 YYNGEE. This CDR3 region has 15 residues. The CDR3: CASSPGVAGVDTQYF. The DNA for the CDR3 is TGTGCCAGCAGCCCCGGGGTAGCGGGGGTCGATACGCAGTATTTT. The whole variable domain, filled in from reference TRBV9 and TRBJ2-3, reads DSGVTQTPKHLITATGQRVTLRCSPRSGDLSVYWYQQSLDQGLQFLIQYYNGEERAKGNILERFSAQQFPDLHSELNLSSLELGDSALYFCASSPGVAGVDTQYFGPGTRLTVL.

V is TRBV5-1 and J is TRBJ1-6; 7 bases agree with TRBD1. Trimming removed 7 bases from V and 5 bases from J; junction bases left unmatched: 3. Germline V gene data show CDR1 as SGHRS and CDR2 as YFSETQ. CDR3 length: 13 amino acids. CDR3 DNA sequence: TGCGCCAGCGGACAGGATAATAATTCACCCCTCCACTTT. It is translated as CASGQDNNSPLHF.

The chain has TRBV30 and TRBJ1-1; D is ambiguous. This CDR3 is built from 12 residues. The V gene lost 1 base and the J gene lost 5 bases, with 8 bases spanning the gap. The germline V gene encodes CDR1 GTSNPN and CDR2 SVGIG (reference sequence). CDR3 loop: CAWSDARTEAFF. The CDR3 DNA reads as TGTGCCTGGAGTGATGCTCGGACTGAAGCTTTCTTT.

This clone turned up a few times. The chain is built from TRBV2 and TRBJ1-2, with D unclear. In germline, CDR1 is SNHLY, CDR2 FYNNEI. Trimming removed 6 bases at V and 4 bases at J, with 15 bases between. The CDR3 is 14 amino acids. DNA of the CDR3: TGTGCCAGCAGGCGCGACAAGTCCCTCTATGGCTACACCTTC. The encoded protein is CASRRDKSLYGYTF.

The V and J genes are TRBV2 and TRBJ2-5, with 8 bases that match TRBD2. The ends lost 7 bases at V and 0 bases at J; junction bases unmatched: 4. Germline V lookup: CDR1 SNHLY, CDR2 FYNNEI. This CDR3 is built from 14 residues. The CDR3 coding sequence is TGTGCCAGCACCCGGGGGGGGTACCAAGAGACCCAGTACTTC. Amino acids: CASTRGGYQETQYF. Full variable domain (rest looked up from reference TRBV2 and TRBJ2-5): EPEVTQTPSHQVTQMGQEVILRCVPISNHLYFYWYRQILGQKVEFLVSFYNNEISEKSEIFDDQFSVERPDGSNFTLKIRSTKLEDSAMYFCASTRGGYQETQYFGPGTRLLVL.

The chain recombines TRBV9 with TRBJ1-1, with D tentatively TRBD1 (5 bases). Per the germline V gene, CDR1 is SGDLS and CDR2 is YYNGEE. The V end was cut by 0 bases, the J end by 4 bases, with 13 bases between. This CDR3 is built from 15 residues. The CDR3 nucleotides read TGTGCCAGCAGCGTAGATGGAGACAGTGGCACTGAAGCTTTCTTT. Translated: CASSVDGDSGTEAFF.

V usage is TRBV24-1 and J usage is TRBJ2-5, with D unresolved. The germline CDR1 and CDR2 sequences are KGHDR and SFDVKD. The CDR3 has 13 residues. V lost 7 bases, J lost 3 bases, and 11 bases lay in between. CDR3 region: CATSANLEETQYF. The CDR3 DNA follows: TGTGCCACCAGCGCGAACTTAGAAGAGACCCAGTACTTC.

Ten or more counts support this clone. The chain's CDR3 is CASQEDRVSETQYF. The CDR3 DNA reads as TGTGCCAGCCAGGAGGACAGGGTAAGTGAGACCCAGTACTTC. The chain recombines TRBV25-1 with TRBJ2-5; 8 bases are shared with TRBD1. This CDR3 has 14 amino acids. CDR1 MGHDK and CDR2 SYGVNS come from the germline V gene. The J segment lost 5 bases and the V segment lost 8 bases, leaving 10 bases of the junction unmatched.

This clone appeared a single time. CDR3 residues: CASRQGDIQYF. In DNA form, the CDR3 reads TGTGCCAGCCGACAAGGGGACATTCAGTACTTC. The chain combines TRBV12-3 or TRBV12-4 with TRBJ2-4; weak D call: TRBD1 (5 bases). This CDR3 is built from 11 residues. The germline V and J ends were trimmed by 8 bases and 8 bases, with 10 bases remaining between them.

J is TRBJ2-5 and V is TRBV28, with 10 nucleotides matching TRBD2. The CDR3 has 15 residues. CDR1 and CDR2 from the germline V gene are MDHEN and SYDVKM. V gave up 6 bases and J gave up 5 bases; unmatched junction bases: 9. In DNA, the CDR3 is TGTGCCAGCAGCACCTCAGCGGGGGGGCGGGAGACCCAGTACTTC. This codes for CASSTSAGGRETQYF. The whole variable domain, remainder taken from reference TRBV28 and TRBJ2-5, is DVKVTQSSRYLVKRTGEKVFLECVQDMDHENMFWYRQDPGLGLRLIYFSYDVKMKEKGDIPEGYSVSREKKERFSLILESASTNQTSMYLCASSTSAGGRETQYFGPGTRLLVL.

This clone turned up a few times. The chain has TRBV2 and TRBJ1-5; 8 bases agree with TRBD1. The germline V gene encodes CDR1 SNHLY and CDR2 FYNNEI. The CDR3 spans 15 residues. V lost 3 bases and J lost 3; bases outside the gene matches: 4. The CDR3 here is CASSDRGQVNQPQHF. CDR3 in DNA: TGTGCCAGCAGTGATAGGGGACAGGTCAATCAGCCCCAGCATTTT.

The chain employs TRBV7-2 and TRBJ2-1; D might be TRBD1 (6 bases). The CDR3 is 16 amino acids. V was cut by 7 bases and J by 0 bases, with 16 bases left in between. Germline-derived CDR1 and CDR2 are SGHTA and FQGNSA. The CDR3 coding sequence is TGTGCCAGCATCCACGAAAGGGGGAGCTCCTACAATGAGCAGTTCTTC. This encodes CASIHERGSSYNEQFF.

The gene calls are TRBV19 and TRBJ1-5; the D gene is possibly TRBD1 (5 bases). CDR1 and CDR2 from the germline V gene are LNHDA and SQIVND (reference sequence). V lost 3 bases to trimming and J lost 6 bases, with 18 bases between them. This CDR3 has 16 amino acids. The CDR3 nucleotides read TGTGCCAGTAGTATGGGGGGAAGGGGAGAATCTCAGCCCCAGCATTTT. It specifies CASSMGGRGESQPQHF.

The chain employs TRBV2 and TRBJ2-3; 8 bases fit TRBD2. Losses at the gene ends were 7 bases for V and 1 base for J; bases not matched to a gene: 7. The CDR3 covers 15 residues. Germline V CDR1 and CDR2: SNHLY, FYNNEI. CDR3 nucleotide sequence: TGTGCCAGCATGGGAGCGGGGGATCGCACAGATACGCAGTATTTT. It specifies CASMGAGDRTDTQYF.

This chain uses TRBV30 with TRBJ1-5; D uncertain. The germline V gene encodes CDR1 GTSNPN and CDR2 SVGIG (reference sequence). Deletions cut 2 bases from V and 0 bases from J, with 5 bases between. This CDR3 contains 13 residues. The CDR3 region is CAWSLDSNQPQHF. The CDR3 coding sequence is TGTGCCTGGAGTCTCGATAGCAATCAGCCCCAGCATTTT.

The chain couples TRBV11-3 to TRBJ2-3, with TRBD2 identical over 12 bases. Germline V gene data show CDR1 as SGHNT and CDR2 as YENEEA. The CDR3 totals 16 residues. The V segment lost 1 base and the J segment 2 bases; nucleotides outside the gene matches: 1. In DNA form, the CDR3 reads TGTGCCAGCAGCTTAGGACTAGCGGGGGACACAGATACGCAGTATTTT. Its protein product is CASSLGLAGDTDTQYF.

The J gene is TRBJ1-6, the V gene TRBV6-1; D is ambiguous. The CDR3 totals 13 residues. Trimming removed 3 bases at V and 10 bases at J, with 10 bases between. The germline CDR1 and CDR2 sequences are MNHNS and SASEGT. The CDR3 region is CASSEEGGSPLHF. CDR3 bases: TGTGCCAGCAGTGAGGAGGGAGGCTCACCCCTCCACTTT.